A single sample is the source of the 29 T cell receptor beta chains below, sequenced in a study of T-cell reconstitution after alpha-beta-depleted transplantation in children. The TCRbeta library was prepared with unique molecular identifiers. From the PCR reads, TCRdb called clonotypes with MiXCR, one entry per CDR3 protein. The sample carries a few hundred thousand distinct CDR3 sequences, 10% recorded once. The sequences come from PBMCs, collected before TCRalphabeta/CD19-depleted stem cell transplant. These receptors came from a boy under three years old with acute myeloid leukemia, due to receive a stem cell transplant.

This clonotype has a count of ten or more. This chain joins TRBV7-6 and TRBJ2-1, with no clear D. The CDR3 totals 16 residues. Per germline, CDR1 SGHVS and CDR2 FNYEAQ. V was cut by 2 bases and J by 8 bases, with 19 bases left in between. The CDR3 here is CASSLWSKALLDEQFF. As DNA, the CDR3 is TGTGCCAGCAGCTTATGGTCGAAGGCCCTTTTGGATGAGCAGTTCTTC. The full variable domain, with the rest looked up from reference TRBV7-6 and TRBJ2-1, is GAGVSQSPRYKVTKRGQDVALRCDPISGHVSLYWYRQALGQGPEFLTYFNYEAQQDKSGLPNDRFSAERPEGSISTLTIQRTEQRDSAMYRCASSLWSKALLDEQFFGPGTRLTVL.

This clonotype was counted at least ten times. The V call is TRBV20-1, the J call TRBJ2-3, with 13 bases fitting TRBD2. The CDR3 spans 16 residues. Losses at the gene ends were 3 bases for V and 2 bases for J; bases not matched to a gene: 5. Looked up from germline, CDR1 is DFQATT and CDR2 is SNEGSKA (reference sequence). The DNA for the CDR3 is TGCAGTGCTAGTGGGACTAGCGGGGCTCCCACAGATACGCAGTATTTT. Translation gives CSASGTSGAPTDTQYF.

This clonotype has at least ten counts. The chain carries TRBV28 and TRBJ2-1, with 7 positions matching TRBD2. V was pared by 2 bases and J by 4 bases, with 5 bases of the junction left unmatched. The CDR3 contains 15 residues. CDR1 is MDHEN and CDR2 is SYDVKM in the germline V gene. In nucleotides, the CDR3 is TGTGCCAGCAGTTTAACCGGACTAGGTTACAATGAGCAGTTCTTC. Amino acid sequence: CASSLTGLGYNEQFF.

The CDR3 loop is CASSLALEGNTIYF. The CDR3 region has the DNA TGTGCCAGCAGTTTAGCGCTGGAAGGAAACACCATATATTTT. This chain links TRBV12-3 or TRBV12-4 with TRBJ1-3; D is ambiguous. CDR3 length: 14 residues. The germline V and J ends were trimmed by 0 bases and 4 bases, with 7 bases remaining between them.

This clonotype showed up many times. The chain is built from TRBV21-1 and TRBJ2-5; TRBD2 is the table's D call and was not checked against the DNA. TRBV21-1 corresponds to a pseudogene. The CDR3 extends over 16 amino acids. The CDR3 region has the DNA TGTGCCAGCAGCAAGCCGCCAGTGCCAGGGAGAGAGACCCAGTACTTC. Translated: CASSKPPVPGRETQYF.

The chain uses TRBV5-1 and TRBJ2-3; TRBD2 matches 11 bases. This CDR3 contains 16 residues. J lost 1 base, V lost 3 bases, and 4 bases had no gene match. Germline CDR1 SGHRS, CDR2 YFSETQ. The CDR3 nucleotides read TGCGCCAGCAGCTGGACTAGCGGGTCCCGCACAGATACGCAGTATTTT. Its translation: CASSWTSGSRTDTQYF.

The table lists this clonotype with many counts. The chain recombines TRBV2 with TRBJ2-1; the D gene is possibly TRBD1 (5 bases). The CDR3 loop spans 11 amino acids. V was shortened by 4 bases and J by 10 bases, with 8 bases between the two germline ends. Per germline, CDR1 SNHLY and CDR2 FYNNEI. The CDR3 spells CASSVQVEQFF. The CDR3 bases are TGTGCCAGCAGTGTACAGGTGGAGCAGTTCTTC.

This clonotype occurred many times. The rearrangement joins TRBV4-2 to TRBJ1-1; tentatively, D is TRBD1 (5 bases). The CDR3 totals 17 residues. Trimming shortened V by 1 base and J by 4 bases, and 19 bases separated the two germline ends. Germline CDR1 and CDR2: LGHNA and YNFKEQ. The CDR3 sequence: CASSQVSPGRWSTEAFF. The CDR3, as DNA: TGTGCCAGCAGCCAAGTATCGCCGGGACGTTGGAGCACTGAAGCTTTCTTT.

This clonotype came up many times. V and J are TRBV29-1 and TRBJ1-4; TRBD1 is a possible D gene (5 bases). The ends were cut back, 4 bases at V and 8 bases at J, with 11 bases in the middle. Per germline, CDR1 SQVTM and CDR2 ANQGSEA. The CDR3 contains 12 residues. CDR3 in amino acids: CSVAGIDEKLFF. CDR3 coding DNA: TGCAGCGTTGCAGGGATCGACGAAAAACTGTTTTTT.

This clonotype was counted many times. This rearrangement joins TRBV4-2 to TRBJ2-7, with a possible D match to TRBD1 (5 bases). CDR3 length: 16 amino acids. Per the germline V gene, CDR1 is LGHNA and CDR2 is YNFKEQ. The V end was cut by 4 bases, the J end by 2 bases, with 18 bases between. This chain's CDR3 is CASSRIVDKGTYEQYF. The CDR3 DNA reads TGTGCCAGCAGCCGGATCGTGGATAAGGGGACCTACGAGCAGTACTTC.

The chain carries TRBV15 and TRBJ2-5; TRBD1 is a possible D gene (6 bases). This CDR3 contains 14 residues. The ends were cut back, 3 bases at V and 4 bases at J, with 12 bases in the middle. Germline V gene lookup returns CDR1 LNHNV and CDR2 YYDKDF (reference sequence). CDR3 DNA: TGTGCCACCAGCAGCCAGGGGAGATCAGAGACCCAGTACTTC. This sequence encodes CATSSQGRSETQYF.

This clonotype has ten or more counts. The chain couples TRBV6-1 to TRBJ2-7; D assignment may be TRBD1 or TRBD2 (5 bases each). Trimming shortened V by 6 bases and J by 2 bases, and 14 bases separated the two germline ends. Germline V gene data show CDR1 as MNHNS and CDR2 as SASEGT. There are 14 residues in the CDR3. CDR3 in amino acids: CASRAVPGPYEQYF. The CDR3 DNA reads TGTGCCAGCAGAGCCGTACCGGGGCCCTACGAGCAGTACTTC.

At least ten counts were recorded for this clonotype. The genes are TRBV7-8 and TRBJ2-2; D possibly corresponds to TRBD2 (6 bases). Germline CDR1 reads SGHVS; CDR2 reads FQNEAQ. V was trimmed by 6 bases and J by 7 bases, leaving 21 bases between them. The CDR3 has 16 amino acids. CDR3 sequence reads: CASRKGTLGRDGELFF. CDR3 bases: TGTGCCAGCAGGAAAGGAACCCTCGGGAGAGACGGGGAGCTGTTTTTT.

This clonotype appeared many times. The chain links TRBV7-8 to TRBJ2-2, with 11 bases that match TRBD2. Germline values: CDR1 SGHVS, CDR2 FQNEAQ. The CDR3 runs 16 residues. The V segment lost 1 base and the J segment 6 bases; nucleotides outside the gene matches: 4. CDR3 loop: CASSLVSGRAAGELFF. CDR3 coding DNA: TGTGCCAGCAGCTTAGTTAGCGGGAGGGCCGCCGGGGAGCTGTTTTTT.

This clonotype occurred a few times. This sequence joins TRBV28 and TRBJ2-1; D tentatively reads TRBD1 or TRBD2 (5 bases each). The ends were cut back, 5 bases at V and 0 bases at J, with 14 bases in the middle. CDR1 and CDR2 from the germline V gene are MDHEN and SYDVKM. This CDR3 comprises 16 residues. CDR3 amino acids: CASSPGVGVSYNEQFF. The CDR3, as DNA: TGTGCCAGCAGTCCTGGAGTGGGGGTCTCCTACAATGAGCAGTTCTTC.

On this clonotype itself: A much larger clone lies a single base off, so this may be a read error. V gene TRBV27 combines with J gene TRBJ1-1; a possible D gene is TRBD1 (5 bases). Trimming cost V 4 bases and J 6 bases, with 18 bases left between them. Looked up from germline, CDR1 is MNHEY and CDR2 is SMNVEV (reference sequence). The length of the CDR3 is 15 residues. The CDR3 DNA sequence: TGTGCCAGCAGTTCCCCTACAGGCCCCGCGTCTGAAGCTTTCTTT. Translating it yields CASSSPTGPASEAFF.

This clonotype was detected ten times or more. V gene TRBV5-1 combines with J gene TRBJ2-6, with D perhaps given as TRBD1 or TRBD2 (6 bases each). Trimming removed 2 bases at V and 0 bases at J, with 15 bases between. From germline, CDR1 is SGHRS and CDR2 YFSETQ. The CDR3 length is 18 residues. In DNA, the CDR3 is TGCGCCAGCAGCTTTTCCGGGGGCTCCCCCTCTGGGGCCAACGTCCTGACTTTC. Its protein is CASSFSGGSPSGANVLTF.

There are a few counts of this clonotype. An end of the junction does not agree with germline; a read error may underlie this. This chain's CDR3 is CASCLASGLAGGRETQYF. CDR3 nucleotide sequence: TGTGCCAGCTGTTTAGCATCGGGACTAGCGGGAGGACGTGAGACCCAGTACTTC. The chain uses TRBV12-3 or TRBV12-4 and TRBJ2-5; 15 nucleotides match TRBD2. CDR3 length equals 18 residues.

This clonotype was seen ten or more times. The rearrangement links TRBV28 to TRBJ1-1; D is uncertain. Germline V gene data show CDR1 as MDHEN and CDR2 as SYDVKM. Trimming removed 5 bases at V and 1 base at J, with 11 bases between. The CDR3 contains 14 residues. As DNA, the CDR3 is TGTGCCAGCAGTATAAGTTTTGGGAACACTGAAGCTTTCTTT. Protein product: CASSISFGNTEAFF.

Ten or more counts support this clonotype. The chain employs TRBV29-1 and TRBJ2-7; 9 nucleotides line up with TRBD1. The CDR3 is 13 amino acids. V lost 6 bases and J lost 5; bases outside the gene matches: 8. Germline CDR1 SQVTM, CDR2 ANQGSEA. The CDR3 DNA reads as TGCAGCGTCCCACAGGGGGCGCGGGACGAGCAGTACTTC. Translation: CSVPQGARDEQYF.

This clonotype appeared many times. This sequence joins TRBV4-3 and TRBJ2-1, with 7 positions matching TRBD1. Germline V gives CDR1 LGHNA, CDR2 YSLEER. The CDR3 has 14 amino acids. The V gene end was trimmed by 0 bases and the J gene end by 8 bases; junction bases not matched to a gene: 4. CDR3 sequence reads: CASSQDRQGDEQFF. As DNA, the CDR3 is TGCGCCAGCAGCCAAGATCGGCAGGGGGATGAGCAGTTCTTC.

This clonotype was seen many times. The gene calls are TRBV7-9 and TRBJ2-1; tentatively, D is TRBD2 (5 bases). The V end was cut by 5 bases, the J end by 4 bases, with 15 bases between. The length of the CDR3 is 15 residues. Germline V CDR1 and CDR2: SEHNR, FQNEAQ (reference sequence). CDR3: CASSPRGLPYNEQFF. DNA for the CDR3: TGTGCCAGCAGCCCACGGGGTTTGCCGTACAATGAGCAGTTCTTC.

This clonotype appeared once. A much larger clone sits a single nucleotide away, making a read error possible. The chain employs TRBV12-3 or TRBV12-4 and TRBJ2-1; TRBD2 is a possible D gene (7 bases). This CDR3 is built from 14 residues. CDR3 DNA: TGTGCCAGCAGTTTGGGGGGGGCCTACGATGAGCAGTTCTTC. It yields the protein CASSLGGAYDEQFF.

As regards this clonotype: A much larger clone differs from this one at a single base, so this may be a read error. CDR3 coding DNA: TGTGCCAGCAGTGAATATGCCAATCGAGGGGCCCAGTACTTC. It codes for CASSEYANRGAQYF. This chain connects TRBV25-1 to TRBJ2-5; D may be TRBD1 or TRBD2 (5 bases each). This CDR3 contains 14 residues. V was trimmed by 0 bases and J by 9 bases, leaving 14 bases between them. Germline V gives CDR1 MGHDK, CDR2 SYGVNS.

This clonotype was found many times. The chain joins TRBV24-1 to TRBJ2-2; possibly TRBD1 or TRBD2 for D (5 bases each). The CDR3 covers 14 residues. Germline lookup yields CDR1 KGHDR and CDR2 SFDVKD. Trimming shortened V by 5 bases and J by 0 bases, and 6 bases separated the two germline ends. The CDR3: CATSGGPNTGELFF. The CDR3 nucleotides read TGTGCCACCAGTGGGGGACCGAACACCGGGGAGCTGTTTTTT.

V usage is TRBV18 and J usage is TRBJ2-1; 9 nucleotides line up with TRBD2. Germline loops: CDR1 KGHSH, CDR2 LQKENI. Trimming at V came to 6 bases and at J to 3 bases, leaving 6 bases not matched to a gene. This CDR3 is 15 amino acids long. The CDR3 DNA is TGTGCCAGCTCGAAGACTAGCGGCCTCTACAATGAGCAGTTCTTC. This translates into CASSKTSGLYNEQFF. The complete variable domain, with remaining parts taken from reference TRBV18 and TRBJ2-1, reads NAGVMQNPRHLVRRRGQEARLRCSPMKGHSHVYWYRQLPEEGLKFMVYLQKENIIDESGMPKERFSAEFPKEGPSILRIQQVVRGDSAAYFCASSKTSGLYNEQFFGPGTRLTVL.

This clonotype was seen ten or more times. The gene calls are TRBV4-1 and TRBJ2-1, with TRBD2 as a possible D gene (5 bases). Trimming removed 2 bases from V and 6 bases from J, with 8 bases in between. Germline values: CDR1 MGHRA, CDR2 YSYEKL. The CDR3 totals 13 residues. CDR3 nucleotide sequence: TGCGCCAGCAGCCAAACTAGTTCCAATGAGCAGTTCTTC. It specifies CASSQTSSNEQFF.

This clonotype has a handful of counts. This CDR3 is CASIGGSTGELFF. Written as DNA, the CDR3 is TGTGCCAGCATCGGGGGAAGTACCGGGGAGCTGTTTTTT. J is TRBJ2-2 and V is TRBV2; D is perhaps TRBD2 (6 bases). Trimming took off 7 bases at V and 5 bases at J, with 11 bases between the two ends. The CDR3 spans 13 residues. The germline gives CDR1 SNHLY, CDR2 FYNNEI.

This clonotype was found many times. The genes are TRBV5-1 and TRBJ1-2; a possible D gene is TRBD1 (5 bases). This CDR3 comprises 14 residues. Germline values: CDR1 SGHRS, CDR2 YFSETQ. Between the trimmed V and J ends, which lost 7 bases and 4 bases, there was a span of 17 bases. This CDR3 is CASGGAASSYGYTF. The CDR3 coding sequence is TGCGCCAGCGGCGGGGCAGCTTCGTCCTATGGCTACACCTTC.